This TCR beta chain was sequenced during a study of control samples from healthy donors and cancer patients. The CDR3 loop spans 16 amino acids. CDR1 is SGHAT, CDR2 FQNNGV, per germline. With 5 bases clipped from V and 5 bases from J, the junction kept 11 bases outside the gene matches. Using immunoSEQ multiplex PCR, the repertoire was profiled, and TCRdb retains in-frame clones only, with some absent. The profile shows some 100,000 clones, approximately 90% of them singletons. The chain recombines TRBV11-2 with TRBJ2-3; 9 nucleotides line up with TRBD2. This sequence was found in a man under 40 in good health. Sequencing was done on a sample of blood. This CDR3 reads CASSVMLAGSLDTQYF. For the CDR3, the DNA is TGTGCCAGCAGCGTGATGCTAGCGGGGTCTTTAGATACGCAGTATTTT.